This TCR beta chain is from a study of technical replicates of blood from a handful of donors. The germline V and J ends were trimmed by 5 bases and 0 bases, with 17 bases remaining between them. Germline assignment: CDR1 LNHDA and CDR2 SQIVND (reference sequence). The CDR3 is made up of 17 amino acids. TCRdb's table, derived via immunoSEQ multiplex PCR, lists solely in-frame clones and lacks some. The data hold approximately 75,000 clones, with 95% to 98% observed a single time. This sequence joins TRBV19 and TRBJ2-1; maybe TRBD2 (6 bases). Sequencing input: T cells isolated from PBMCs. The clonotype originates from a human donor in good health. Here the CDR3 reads CASSVLHTGGSYNEQFF. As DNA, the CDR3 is TGTGCCAGTAGTGTTCTGCACACCGGGGGCTCCTACAATGAGCAGTTCTTC.